This T cell receptor beta chain was identified in a study of shared clonotypes between healthy human individuals. The ends lost 2 bases at V and 4 bases at J; junction bases unmatched: 4. CDR1 is SGHNT and CDR2 is YYREEE in the germline V gene (reference sequence). The CDR3 spans 15 residues. TCRdb's copy holds only in-frame clones and misses some; the assay was immunoSEQ multiplex PCR. The sample includes approximately 2.5 million clones, around 90% of them seen just once. This TCR was sampled from a young man in good health. Sample: naive CD4+ T cells sorted from blood. Subset defined: CD45RA+ positively selected. The chain is built from TRBV5-4 and TRBJ2-7; TRBD2 aligns across 12 bases. The CDR3 coding sequence is TGTGCCAGCAGCTTAACTAGCGGGGGGATATACGAGCAGTACTTC. Translating gives CASSLTSGGIYEQYF.